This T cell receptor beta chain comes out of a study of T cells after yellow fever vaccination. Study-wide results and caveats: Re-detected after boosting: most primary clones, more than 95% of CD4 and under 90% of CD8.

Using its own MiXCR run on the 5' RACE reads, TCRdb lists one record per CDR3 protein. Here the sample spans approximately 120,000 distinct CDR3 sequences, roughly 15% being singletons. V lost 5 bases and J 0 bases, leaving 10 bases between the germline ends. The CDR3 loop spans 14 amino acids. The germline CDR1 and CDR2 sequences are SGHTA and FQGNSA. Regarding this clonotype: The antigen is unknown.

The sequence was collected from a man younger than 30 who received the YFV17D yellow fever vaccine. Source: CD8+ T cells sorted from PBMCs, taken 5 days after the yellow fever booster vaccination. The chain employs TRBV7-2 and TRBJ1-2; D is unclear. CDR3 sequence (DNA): TGTGCCAGCAGCCCCTCGGCAGCTAACTATGGCTACACCTTC. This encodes CASSPSAANYGYTF.